These T cell receptor beta chains were read from a single sample in a study of T cell repertoires in cytomegalovirus infection. TCRdb re-derived calls from the reads in MiXCR, one entry per CDR3 protein. This sample carries under 350,000 distinct CDR3 sequences, 9% to 9.5% of them seen once, and the ten largest clones take about 4.5%. Sequenced: PBMCs. All receptors come from a human donor in good health (CMV status not recorded). Some clones in this sample may be carry-over from other donors' samples. Both conserved end residues are part of each CDR3. The D gene is left open where the match is weak. Only part of the rows carry a size: once, few, many, or a class if the clone is expanded.

>NA|TRBD1|TRBJ1-1|TRBV29-1
CSSWTGVNTEAFF
TGCAGCTCTTGGACAGGGGTGAACACTGAAGCTTTCTTT
>many|TRBD2|TRBJ2-1|TRBV28
CAGHRRRLAEGSDNEQFF
TGTGCCGGACATAGAAGGAGGCTAGCGGAGGGGTCCGACAATGAGCAGTTCTTC
>few|TRBD2|TRBJ2-7|TRBV7-9
CASIGGGGARNEQYF
TGTGCCAGCATCGGGGGGGGGGGGGCGCGGAACGAGCAGTACTTC
>many|NA|TRBJ2-5|TRBV7-2
CASSFTGPGETQYF
TGTGCCAGCAGCTTCACAGGGCCCGGAGAGACCCAGTACTTC
>few|NA|TRBJ2-2|TRBV12-3/TRBV12-4
CASSFRRGGARELFF
TGTGCCAGCAGTTTTAGGCGAGGGGGGGCAAGGGAGCTGTTTTTT
>NA|TRBD1|TRBJ2-7|TRBV4-3
CASSQDWGQAPYEQYF
TGCGCCAGCAGCCAAGATTGGGGACAGGCCCCCTACGAGCAGTACTTC
>many|TRBD1|TRBJ2-1|TRBV11-1
CASSSRDRARLRLYNEQFF
TGTGCCAGCAGCTCCCGGGACAGGGCCCGTTTACGACTTTACAATGAGCAGTTCTTC
>many|NA|TRBJ1-4|TRBV5-6
CASSLRREKLFF
TGTGCCAGCAGCTTAAGACGTGAAAAACTGTTTTTT
>few|TRBD1|TRBJ1-1|TRBV12-3/TRBV12-4
CASSWTGYFPEAFF
TGTGCCAGCAGTTGGACAGGGTACTTTCCTGAAGCTTTCTTT
>many|NA|TRBJ1-2|TRBV7-9
CASSQDNYGYTF
TGTGCCAGCAGCCAGGACAACTATGGCTACACCTTC
>many|NA|TRBJ2-5|TRBV24-1
CATSDSRSGLSSRGDQYF
TGTGCCACCAGTGATTCCCGGTCCGGACTCTCGTCCCGGGGTGACCAGTACTTC
>NA|TRBD2|TRBJ2-7|TRBV27
CASSFSSGGPYEQYF
TGTGCCAGCAGTTTCTCTAGCGGGGGACCTTACGAGCAGTACTTC
>NA|TRBD1|TRBJ2-1|TRBV5-6
CASSYPGTGGHEQFF
TGTGCCAGCAGCTATCCCGGGACAGGGGGCCATGAGCAGTTCTTC
>few|NA|TRBJ2-2|TRBV7-6
CASSFGPEGGVNTGELFF
TGTGCCAGCAGCTTCGGTCCCGAGGGGGGAGTCAACACCGGGGAGCTGTTTTTT
>many|NA|TRBJ1-4|TRBV7-2
CASSLENEKLFF
TGTGCCAGCAGCTTGGAGAATGAAAAACTGTTTTTT
>NA|NA|TRBJ2-7|TRBV27
CASSLDIGTPHFYEQYF
TGTGCCAGCAGTTTAGATATCGGGACACCCCACTTCTACGAGCAGTACTTC
>few|NA|TRBJ1-1|TRBV12-3/TRBV12-4
CASSLLNAPSEAFF
TGTGCCAGCAGTTTATTAAACGCCCCCTCTGAAGCTTTCTTT
>many|NA|TRBJ1-2|TRBV30
CAWSPLGGPPNYGYTF
TGTGCCTGGAGTCCCCTGGGGGGGCCGCCGAACTATGGCTACACCTTC
>many|TRBD2|TRBJ2-2|TRBV7-2
CASSPSGTTNTGELFF
TGTGCCAGCAGCCCATCCGGGACTACCAACACCGGGGAGCTGTTTTTT
>few|TRBD2|TRBJ2-7|TRBV7-3
CASSPTSGSSKYF
TGTGCCAGCAGCCCAACTAGCGGGAGTAGCAAGTACTTC
>NA|TRBD2|TRBJ2-2|TRBV7-2
CASSLAEGLAGAPGELFF
TGTGCCAGCAGCTTAGCGGAAGGGTTAGCGGGGGCGCCCGGGGAGCTGTTTTTT
>few|NA|TRBJ2-5|TRBV20-1
CSAILGGQETQYF
TGCAGTGCCATTCTGGGGGGCCAAGAGACCCAGTACTTC
>NA|NA|TRBJ2-1|TRBV6-1
CASSEYTTSYNEQFF
TGTGCCAGCAGTGAATACACGACCTCCTACAATGAGCAGTTCTTC
>many|TRBD2|TRBJ2-1|TRBV6-2/TRBV6-3
CASSSGGKVGNEQFF
TGTGCCAGCAGTTCGGGGGGTAAGGTCGGGAATGAGCAGTTCTTC
>NA|TRBD1|TRBJ2-1|TRBV7-2
CASSLRDRGLGEQFF
TGTGCCAGCAGCTTGCGGGACAGGGGGCTCGGTGAGCAGTTCTTC
>many|NA|TRBJ1-1|TRBV20-1
CSASLVAGNTEAFF
TGCAGTGCTAGTCTCGTGGCGGGGAACACTGAAGCTTTCTTT
>NA|NA|TRBJ2-1|TRBV7-2
CDSSPPGTGNNEQFF
TGTGACAGCAGTCCACCCGGGACTGGTAACAATGAGCAGTTCTTC
>few|TRBD1|TRBJ1-5|TRBV20-1
CSAWTGSKPQHF
TGCAGTGCTTGGACAGGGAGTAAGCCCCAGCATTTT